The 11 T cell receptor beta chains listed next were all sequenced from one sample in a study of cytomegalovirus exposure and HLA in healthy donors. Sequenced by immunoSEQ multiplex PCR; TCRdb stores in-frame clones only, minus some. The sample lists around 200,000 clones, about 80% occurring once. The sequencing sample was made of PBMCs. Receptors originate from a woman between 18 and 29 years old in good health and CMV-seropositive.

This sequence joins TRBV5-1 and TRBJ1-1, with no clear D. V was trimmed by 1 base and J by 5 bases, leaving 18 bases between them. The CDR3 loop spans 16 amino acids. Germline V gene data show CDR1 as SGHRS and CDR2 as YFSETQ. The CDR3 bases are TGCGCCAGCAGCTTGCATCAAGTAGGAGGTTCGACTGAAGCTTTCTTT. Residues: CASSLHQVGGSTEAFF.

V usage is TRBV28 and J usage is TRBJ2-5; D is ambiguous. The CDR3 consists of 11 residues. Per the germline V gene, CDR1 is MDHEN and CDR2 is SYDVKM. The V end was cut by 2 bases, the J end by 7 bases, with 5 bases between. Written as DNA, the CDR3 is TGTGCCAGCAGTTTACCAGGGACCCAGTACTTC. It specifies CASSLPGTQYF.

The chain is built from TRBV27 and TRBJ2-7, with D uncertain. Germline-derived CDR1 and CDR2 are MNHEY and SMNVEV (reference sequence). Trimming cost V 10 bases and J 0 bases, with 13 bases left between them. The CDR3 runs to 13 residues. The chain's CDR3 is CAISNLLSYEQYF. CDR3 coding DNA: TGTGCCATTTCTAACTTACTCTCCTACGAGCAGTACTTC.

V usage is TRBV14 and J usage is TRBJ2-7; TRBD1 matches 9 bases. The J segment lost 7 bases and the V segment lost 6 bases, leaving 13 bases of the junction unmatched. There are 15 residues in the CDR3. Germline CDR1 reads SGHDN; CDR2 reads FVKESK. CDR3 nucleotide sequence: TGTGCCAGCAGTCGAGGGGGACAGGGACTTGGGGAGCAGTACTTC. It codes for CASSRGGQGLGEQYF.

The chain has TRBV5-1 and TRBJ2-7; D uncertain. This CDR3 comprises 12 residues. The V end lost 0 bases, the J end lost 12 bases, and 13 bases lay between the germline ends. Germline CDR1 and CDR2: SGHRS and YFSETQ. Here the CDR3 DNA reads TGCGCCAGCAGCTTGGGGGTCCGCGGCGGGTACTTC. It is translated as CASSLGVRGGYF.

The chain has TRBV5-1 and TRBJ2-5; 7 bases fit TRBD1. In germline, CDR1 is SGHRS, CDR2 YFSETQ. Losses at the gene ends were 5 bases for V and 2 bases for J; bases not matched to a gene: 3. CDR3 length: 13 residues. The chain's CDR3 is CASRTQGQETQYF. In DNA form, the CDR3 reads TGCGCCAGCAGAACACAGGGGCAAGAGACCCAGTACTTC.

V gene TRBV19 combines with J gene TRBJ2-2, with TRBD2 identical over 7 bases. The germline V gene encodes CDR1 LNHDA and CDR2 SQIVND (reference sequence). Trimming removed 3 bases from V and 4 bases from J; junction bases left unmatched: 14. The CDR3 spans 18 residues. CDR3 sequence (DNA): TGTGCCAGTAGTATGGGTCAAGGAGCGGGACGAGTCACCGGGGAGCTGTTTTTT. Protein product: CASSMGQGAGRVTGELFF.

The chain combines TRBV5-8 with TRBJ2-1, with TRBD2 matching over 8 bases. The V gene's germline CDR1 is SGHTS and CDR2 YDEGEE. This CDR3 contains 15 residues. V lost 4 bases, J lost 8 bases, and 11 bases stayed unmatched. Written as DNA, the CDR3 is TGTGCCAGCAGCCGATCGGGGGGGGCGATCGATGAGCAGTTCTTC. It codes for CASSRSGGAIDEQFF.

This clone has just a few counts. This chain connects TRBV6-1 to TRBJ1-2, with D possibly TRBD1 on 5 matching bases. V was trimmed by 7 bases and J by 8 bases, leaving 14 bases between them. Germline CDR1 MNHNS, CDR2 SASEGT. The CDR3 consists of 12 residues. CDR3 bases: TGTGCCAGCATGGAGACTAGGGGCGGCTACACCTTC. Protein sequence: CASMETRGGYTF.

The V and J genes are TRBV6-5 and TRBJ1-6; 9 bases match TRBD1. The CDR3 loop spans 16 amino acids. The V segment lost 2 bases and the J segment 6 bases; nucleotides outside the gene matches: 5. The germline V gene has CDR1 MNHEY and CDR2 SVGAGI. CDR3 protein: CASSYPMGQGNSPLHF. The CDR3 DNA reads TGTGCCAGCAGTTACCCGATGGGACAGGGTAATTCACCCCTCCACTTT.

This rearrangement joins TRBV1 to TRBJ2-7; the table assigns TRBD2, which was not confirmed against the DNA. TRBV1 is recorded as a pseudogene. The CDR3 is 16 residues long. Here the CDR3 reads CTSSHASWGGSYEQYF. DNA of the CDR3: TGCACCAGCAGCCACGCCTCCTGGGGTGGGAGCTACGAGCAGTACTTC.